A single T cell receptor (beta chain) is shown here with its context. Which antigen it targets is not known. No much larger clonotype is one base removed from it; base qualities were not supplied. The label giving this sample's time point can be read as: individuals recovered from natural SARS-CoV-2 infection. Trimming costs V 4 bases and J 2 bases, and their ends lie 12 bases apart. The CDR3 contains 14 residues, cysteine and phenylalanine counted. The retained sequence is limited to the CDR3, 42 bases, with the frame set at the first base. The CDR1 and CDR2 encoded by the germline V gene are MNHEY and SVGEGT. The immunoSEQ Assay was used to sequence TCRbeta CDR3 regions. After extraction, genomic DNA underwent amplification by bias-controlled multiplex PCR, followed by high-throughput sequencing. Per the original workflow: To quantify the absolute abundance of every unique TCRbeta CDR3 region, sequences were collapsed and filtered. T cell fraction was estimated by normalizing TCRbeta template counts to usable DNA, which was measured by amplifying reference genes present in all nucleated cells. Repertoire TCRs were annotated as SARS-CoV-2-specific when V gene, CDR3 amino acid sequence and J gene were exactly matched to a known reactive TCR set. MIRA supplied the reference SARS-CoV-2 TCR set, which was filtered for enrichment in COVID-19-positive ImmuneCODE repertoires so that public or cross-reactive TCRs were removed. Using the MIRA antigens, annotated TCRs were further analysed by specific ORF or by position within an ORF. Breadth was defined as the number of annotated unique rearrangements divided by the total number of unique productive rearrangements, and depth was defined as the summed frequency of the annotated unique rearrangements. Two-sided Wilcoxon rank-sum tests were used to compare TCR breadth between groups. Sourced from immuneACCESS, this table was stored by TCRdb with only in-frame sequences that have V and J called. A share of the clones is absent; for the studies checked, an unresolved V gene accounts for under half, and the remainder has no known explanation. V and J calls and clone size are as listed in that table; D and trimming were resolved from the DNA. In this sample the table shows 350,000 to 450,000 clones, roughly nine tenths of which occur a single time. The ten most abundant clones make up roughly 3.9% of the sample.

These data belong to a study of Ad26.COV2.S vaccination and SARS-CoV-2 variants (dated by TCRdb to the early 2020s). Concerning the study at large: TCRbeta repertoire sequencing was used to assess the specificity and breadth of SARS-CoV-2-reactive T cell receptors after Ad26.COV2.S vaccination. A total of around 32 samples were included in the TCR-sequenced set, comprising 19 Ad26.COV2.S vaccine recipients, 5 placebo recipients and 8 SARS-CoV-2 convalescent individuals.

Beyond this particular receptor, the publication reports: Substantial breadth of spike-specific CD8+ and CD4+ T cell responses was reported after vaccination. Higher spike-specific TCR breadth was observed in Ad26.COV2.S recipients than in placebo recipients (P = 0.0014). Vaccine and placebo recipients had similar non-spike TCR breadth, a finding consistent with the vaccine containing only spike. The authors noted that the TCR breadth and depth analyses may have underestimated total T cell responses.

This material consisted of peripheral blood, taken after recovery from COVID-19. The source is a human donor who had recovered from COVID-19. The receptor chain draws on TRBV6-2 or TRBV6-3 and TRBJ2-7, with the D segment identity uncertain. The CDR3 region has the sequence CASSFYSGPYEQYF. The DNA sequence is TGTGCCAGCAGTTTCTACAGTGGCCCCTACGAGCAGTACTTC.